Here is one T cell receptor (beta chain) with its context. This entry comes from a study of Tregs in tolerant kidney transplant recipients. Germline loops: CDR1 MGHDK, CDR2 SYGVNS. The ends lost 4 bases at V and 3 bases at J; junction bases unmatched: 2. This CDR3 has 14 residues. Sequencing used immunoSEQ multiplex PCR; TCRdb keeps in-frame clones, though not all of them. The sample consists of about 110,000 clones, 85% to 90% of them appearing once. Unstimulated regulatory T cells (CD4+CD25+CD127-), CD4+CD25- non-regulatory cells, CD4 and CD8 cells were FACS-sorted from thawed PBMCs. The source of this sequence is a human donor who received a combined kidney and bone marrow transplant. The V call is TRBV25-1, the J call TRBJ2-3; 9 bases align to TRBD1. The input for sequencing was CD4+ T cells from blood, taken before the transplant. The CDR3 loop reads CASSAGQGTDTQYF. The CDR3 DNA follows: TGTGCCAGCAGTGCAGGACAGGGGACAGATACGCAGTATTTT. Looking up the rest from reference TRBV25-1 and TRBJ2-3 gives the full variable domain: EADIYQTPRYLVIGTGKKITLECSQTMGHDKMYWYQQDPGMELHLIHYSYGVNSTEKGDLSSESTVSRIRTEHFPLTLESARPSHTSQYLCASSAGQGTDTQYFGPGTRLTVL.